A selection of T cell receptor beta chains follows, all from one sample in a study of cytomegalovirus exposure and HLA in healthy donors. Clones were read by immunoSEQ multiplex PCR, and TCRdb kept only the in-frame ones, dropping some. The table includes fewer than 400,000 clones, around 86% detected once. The specimen was PBMCs. The receptor set was obtained from a woman aged 18-29 years in good health and CMV-seronegative. The CDR3 runs from the conserved cysteine through the conserved F or W. The D gene is left open where the match is weak. The size field is filled for only some rows; it gives once, few, many or a size class.

j_call v_call d_call clone_size cdr3_aa cdr3_nt
TRBJ2-7 TRBV5-5 NA NA CASSLVQGEQYF TGTGCCAGCAGCTTGGTGCAGGGGGAGCAGTACTTC
TRBJ2-7 TRBV27 TRBD2 NA CASSSIAGVEGEQYF TGTGCCAGCAGTTCAATAGCGGGAGTGGAAGGCGAGCAGTACTTC
TRBJ2-1 TRBV6-1 NA once CASSSTIQREQFF TGTGCCAGCAGTTCAACAATTCAGCGGGAGCAGTTCTTC
TRBJ2-7 TRBV7-9 NA NA CASSLNRADEQYF TGTGCCAGCAGCTTAAACAGGGCAGACGAGCAGTACTTC
TRBJ2-5 TRBV7-2 TRBD1 NA CASSRDSLQETQYF TGTGCCAGCAGCCGGGACAGCCTCCAAGAGACCCAGTACTTC
TRBJ2-3 TRBV6-5 NA NA CASSLGGPHTDTQYF TGTGCCAGCAGTCTCGGCGGGCCTCACACAGATACGCAGTATTTT
TRBJ2-2 TRBV29-1 TRBD2 NA CSVGRLAGEGNTGELFF TGCAGCGTTGGGAGACTAGCGGGGGAAGGAAACACCGGGGAGCTGTTTTTT
TRBJ2-7 TRBV28 NA NA CASTTTPPTGYEQYF TGTGCCAGCACCACCACCCCCCCCACAGGGTACGAGCAGTACTTC
TRBJ2-1 TRBV14 TRBD2 NA CASSQVSGRGNEQFF TGTGCCAGCAGCCAAGTTAGCGGGAGAGGGAATGAGCAGTTCTTC
TRBJ1-2 TRBV14 TRBD1 NA CASSQDQGARGYTF TGTGCCAGCAGCCAAGATCAGGGGGCGCGGGGCTACACCTTC
TRBJ1-2 TRBV6-5 TRBD1 many CASSRDRAPYGYTF TGTGCCAGCAGTCGGGACAGGGCCCCCTATGGCTACACCTTC
TRBJ2-5 TRBV5-6 TRBD2 NA CASSSLAGGMGETQYF TGTGCCAGCAGCTCGCTAGCGGGAGGGATGGGAGAGACCCAGTACTTC
TRBJ2-7 TRBV7-3 NA NA CASSLSRGHEQYF TGTGCCAGCAGCTTGTCCAGGGGCCACGAGCAGTACTTC
TRBJ2-5 TRBV10-1 NA once CASSEGGVETQYF TGCGCCAGCAGTGAGGGGGGCGTTGAGACCCAGTACTTC
TRBJ2-3 TRBV7-3 NA NA CASSPKGGSTDTQYF TGTGCCAGCAGCCCAAAGGGCGGGAGCACAGATACGCAGTATTTT
TRBJ2-2 TRBV9 TRBD2 NA CASSAYSGSGTGELFF TGTGCCAGCAGCGCCTATAGCGGGAGCGGCACCGGGGAGCTGTTTTTT
TRBJ1-5 TRBV10-3 TRBD1 once CAIGGQGNQPQHF TGTGCCATCGGAGGACAGGGAAATCAGCCCCAGCATTTT
TRBJ2-7 TRBV19 TRBD1 NA CASSGRQGVRPVYEQYF TGTGCCAGTAGTGGTCGGCAGGGGGTCCGCCCAGTCTACGAGCAGTACTTC
TRBJ2-7 TRBV7-9 NA NA CASSTLAHEQYF TGTGCCAGCAGCACACTAGCCCACGAGCAGTACTTC
TRBJ2-1 TRBV27 TRBD2 NA CASSSGLAGGPYNEQFF TGTGCCAGCAGTTCCGGACTAGCGGGAGGACCCTACAATGAGCAGTTCTTC
TRBJ1-1 TRBV27 NA NA CASIDLGGKNTEAFF TGTGCCAGCATCGATTTGGGAGGCAAGAACACTGAAGCTTTCTTT
TRBJ2-2 TRBV6-5 NA NA CASSIRVAGELFF TGTGCCAGCAGCATCAGGGTCGCCGGGGAGCTGTTTTTT
TRBJ2-5 TRBV6-5 NA NA CASSYSNGLETQYF TGTGCCAGCAGTTACTCGAACGGGTTAGAGACCCAGTACTTC
TRBJ1-3 TRBV5-1 NA NA CASSIQGSGNTIYF TGCGCCAGCAGCATACAGGGCTCTGGAAACACCATATATTTT
TRBJ2-3 TRBV5-4 TRBD2 NA CASSLKLAGTTDTQYF TGTGCCAGCAGCTTGAAACTAGCGGGGACCACAGATACGCAGTATTTT
TRBJ2-3 TRBV2 NA NA CASSEGGNTDTQYF TGTGCCAGCAGTGAAGGAGGGAACACAGATACGCAGTATTTT
TRBJ1-1 TRBV7-9 NA NA CASSAPRGRNTEAFF TGTGCCAGCAGCGCCCCCCGGGGGAGGAACACTGAAGCTTTCTTT
TRBJ2-3 TRBV9 NA NA CASSVAGFRGTDTQYF TGTGCCAGCAGCGTAGCGGGGTTCAGAGGCACAGATACGCAGTATTTT
TRBJ2-5 TRBV7-7 TRBD2 NA CASSLVLAGGETQYF TGTGCCAGCAGCTTAGTACTAGCGGGAGGGGAGACCCAGTACTTC
TRBJ2-3 TRBV2 TRBD2 NA CASSATSGNTQYF TGTGCCAGCAGTGCGACTAGCGGCAATACGCAGTATTTT
TRBJ1-5 TRBV6-6 NA NA CASSQKPGPQHF TGTGCCAGCAGCCAAAAGCCGGGACCCCAGCATTTT
TRBJ2-6 TRBV27 NA NA CASSYRVGGANVLTF TGTGCCAGCAGTTACAGGGTTGGTGGGGCCAACGTCCTGACTTTC
TRBJ2-1 TRBV7-9 NA NA CASSPSGHEQFF TGTGCCAGCAGCCCCTCAGGGCATGAGCAGTTCTTC
TRBJ2-7 TRBV28 TRBD2 NA CASNPTSGSYEQYF TGTGCCAGCAACCCGACTAGCGGGTCCTACGAGCAGTACTTC
TRBJ1-2 TRBV18 TRBD1 NA CASSPRPGTGGGYGYTF TGTGCCAGCTCACCACGTCCCGGGACAGGGGGCGGCTATGGCTACACCTTC
TRBJ2-7 TRBV7-9 NA NA CASSLAEDSREQYF TGTGCCAGCAGCTTAGCGGAAGACAGCCGCGAGCAGTACTTC
TRBJ2-7 TRBV27 NA NA CASSRGGRGSYEQYF TGTGCCAGCAGTCGAGGCGGCAGGGGCTCCTACGAGCAGTACTTC
TRBJ1-2 TRBV27 NA NA CASSLGGQTIYGYTF TGTGCCAGCAGTTTAGGAGGACAGACGATCTATGGCTACACCTTC
TRBJ2-1 TRBV7-2 TRBD2 few CASGGLAYYNEQFF TGTGCCAGCGGGGGACTAGCGTACTACAATGAGCAGTTCTTC
TRBJ2-7 TRBV7-2 NA NA CASSSHWRGPYEQYF TGTGCCAGCAGTTCTCACTGGAGGGGACCCTACGAGCAGTACTTC
TRBJ2-5 TRBV9 NA NA CASSVAPLGSGEETQYF TGTGCCAGCAGCGTAGCCCCTTTGGGGAGTGGGGAAGAGACCCAGTACTTC
TRBJ2-5 TRBV10-3 NA NA CAISVQDGETQYF TGTGCCATCAGTGTACAGGACGGGGAGACCCAGTACTTC
TRBJ2-7 TRBV29-1 TRBD1 NA CSVEGAEDRGPPNSYEQYF TGCAGCGTTGAAGGGGCGGAGGACAGGGGGCCCCCTAATTCCTACGAGCAGTACTTC
TRBJ2-1 TRBV28 NA NA CASRHGLTNEQFF TGTGCCAGCAGGCACGGACTAACCAATGAGCAGTTCTTC
TRBJ1-5 TRBV4-1 NA once CASSQGQGPLSNQPQHF TGCGCCAGCAGCCAGGGCCAGGGCCCCCTCAGCAATCAGCCCCAGCATTTT
TRBJ2-7 TRBV28 NA few CASTLTGGHEQYF TGTGCCAGCACCCTCACGGGGGGCCACGAGCAGTACTTC
TRBJ2-7 TRBV19 TRBD1 NA CASSPKQGAAYEQYF TGTGCCAGTAGTCCGAAACAGGGGGCAGCCTACGAGCAGTACTTC
TRBJ2-1 TRBV19 TRBD2 few CASSIGREEQFF TGTGCCAGTAGTATAGGGCGGGAGGAGCAGTTCTTC
TRBJ2-7 TRBV6-1 NA NA CASSATVSFVYEQYF TGTGCCAGCAGTGCTACAGTAAGTTTTGTCTACGAGCAGTACTTC
TRBJ2-3 TRBV9 NA once CASSPQNQLGTDTQYF TGTGCCAGCAGCCCACAAAACCAACTAGGCACAGATACGCAGTATTTT
TRBJ1-1 TRBV28 TRBD1 NA CASSPGTAGGTEAFF TGTGCCAGCAGCCCTGGGACAGCGGGAGGGACTGAAGCTTTCTTT
TRBJ1-4 TRBV7-2 TRBD1 NA CASSLNSGGDNEKLFF TGTGCCAGCAGCTTAAACTCAGGGGGCGATAATGAAAAACTGTTTTTT
TRBJ2-1 TRBV5-8 NA NA CASRPRAPRWSEQFF TGTGCCAGCAGACCGAGAGCACCAAGATGGAGTGAGCAGTTCTTC